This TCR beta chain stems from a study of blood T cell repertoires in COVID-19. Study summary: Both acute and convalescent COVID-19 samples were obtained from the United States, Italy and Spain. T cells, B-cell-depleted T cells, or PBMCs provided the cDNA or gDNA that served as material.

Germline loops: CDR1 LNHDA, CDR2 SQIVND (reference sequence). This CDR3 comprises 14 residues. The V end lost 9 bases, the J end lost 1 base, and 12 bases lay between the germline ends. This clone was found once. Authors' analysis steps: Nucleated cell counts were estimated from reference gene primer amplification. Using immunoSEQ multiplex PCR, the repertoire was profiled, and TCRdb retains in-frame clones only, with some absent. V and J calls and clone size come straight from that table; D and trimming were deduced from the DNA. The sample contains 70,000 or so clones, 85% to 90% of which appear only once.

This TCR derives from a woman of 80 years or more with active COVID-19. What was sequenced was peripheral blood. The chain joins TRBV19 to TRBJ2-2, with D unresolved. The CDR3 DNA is TGTGCCAGCGCCCCACGACAGAACACCGGGGAGCTGTTTTTT. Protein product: CASAPRQNTGELFF.